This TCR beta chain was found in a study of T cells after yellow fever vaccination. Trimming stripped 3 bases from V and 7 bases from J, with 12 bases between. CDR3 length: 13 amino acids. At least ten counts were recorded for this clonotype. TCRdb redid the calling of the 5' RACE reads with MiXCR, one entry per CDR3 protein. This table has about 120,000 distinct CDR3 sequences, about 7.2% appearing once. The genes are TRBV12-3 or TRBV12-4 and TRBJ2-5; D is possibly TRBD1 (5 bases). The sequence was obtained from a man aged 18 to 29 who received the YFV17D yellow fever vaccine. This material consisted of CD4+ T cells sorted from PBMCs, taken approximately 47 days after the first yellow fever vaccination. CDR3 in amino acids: CASSLGLKGTQYF. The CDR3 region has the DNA TGTGCCAGCAGTTTGGGGCTGAAGGGGACCCAGTACTTC.